Presented here are 32 T cell receptor beta chains from one specimen sequenced in a study of beta chain features in type 1 diabetes. Isolated RNA was reverse transcribed in full, so expressed TCRB transcripts were sequenced. Profiled with immunoSEQ multiplex PCR; TCRdb holds only in-frame clones, not every one. The sample yields under 300,000 clones, 25% to 35% seen once. Sequencing input: central memory CD4+ T cells from blood. These receptor sequences come from a man aged 25 to 40 in good health.

The V call is TRBV18, the J call TRBJ2-7; 7 nucleotides align to TRBD1. V shed 3 bases, J shed 4 bases, and the junction held 6 bases outside the gene matches. This CDR3 region has 14 residues. Germline CDR1 is KGHSH and CDR2 is LQKENI. CDR3 coding DNA: TGTGCCAGCTCACCCGGACAGGCCTCGTACGAGCAGTACTTC. Translated, it gives CASSPGQASYEQYF.

This clone was picked up a small number of times. The CDR3 is CASSPRESGELFF. In DNA, the CDR3 is TGTGCCAGCTCACCTCGTGAGTCCGGGGAGCTGTTTTTT. The rearrangement uses TRBV18 and TRBJ2-2; D gene unclear. Germline CDR1 reads KGHSH; CDR2 reads LQKENI. Trimming removed 3 bases from V and 6 bases from J, with 8 bases in between. The CDR3 is 13 amino acids.

This clone was detected a few times. This chain links TRBV7-2 with TRBJ2-3; D gene uncertain. V was trimmed by 6 bases and J by 4 bases, leaving 11 bases between them. Germline values: CDR1 SGHTA, CDR2 FQGNSA. The CDR3 is 13 residues long. The CDR3 spells CASSLVLADTQYF. The CDR3 coding sequence is TGTGCCAGCAGTCTGGTATTGGCAGATACGCAGTATTTT.

This clone was detected only a few times. The genes are TRBV7-6 and TRBJ2-5; weak D call: TRBD1 (6 bases). V lost 1 base, J lost 5 bases, and 11 bases lay in between. The CDR3 length is 14 residues. The germline V gene has CDR1 SGHVS and CDR2 FNYEAQ. The CDR3 here is CASSLGTAKETQYF. The DNA of the CDR3 is TGTGCCAGCAGCTTAGGGACAGCGAAGGAGACCCAGTACTTC.

The genes are TRBV7-9 and TRBJ1-1; D is uncertain. Trimming removed 5 bases from V and 1 base from J, with 8 bases in between. This CDR3 comprises 13 residues. The germline V gene encodes CDR1 SEHNR and CDR2 FQNEAQ (reference sequence). Here the CDR3 reads CASSLTENTEAFF. The CDR3 nucleotides are TGTGCCAGCAGCCTCACAGAGAACACTGAAGCTTTCTTT.

The CDR3 nucleotides are TGTGCCAGCAGCTTGCTGGGACTAGGGGGCACAGATACGCAGTATTTT. Its protein is CASSLLGLGGTDTQYF. The chain carries TRBV7-2 and TRBJ2-3, with TRBD2 matching over 8 bases. Looked up from germline, CDR1 is SGHTA and CDR2 is FQGNSA. This CDR3 has 16 residues. V lost 3 bases to trimming and J lost 1 base; unmatched junction nucleotides: 6.

The rearrangement links TRBV7-8 to TRBJ2-7; either TRBD1 or TRBD2 may fit D (5 bases each). The CDR3 is 13 amino acids. Looked up from germline, CDR1 is SGHVS and CDR2 is FQNEAQ. Between the trimmed V and J ends, which lost 5 bases and 2 bases, there was a span of 10 bases. CDR3 bases: TGTGCCAGCAGCCTCGGGACCCCCTACGAGCAGTACTTC. Its protein product is CASSLGTPYEQYF.

CDR3 in amino acids: CASSDEGGSPLHF. The CDR3 DNA is TGTGCCAGTAGTGACGAGGGGGGGTCACCCCTCCACTTT. This rearrangement joins TRBV19 to TRBJ1-6, with D possibly being TRBD1 (6 bases). V was trimmed by 5 bases and J by 10 bases, leaving 12 bases between them. Germline CDR1 is LNHDA and CDR2 is SQIVND (reference sequence). This CDR3 has 13 amino acids.

This clone was recorded a few times. J is TRBJ2-1 and V is TRBV30; no reliable D call. CDR3 length: 14 amino acids. Looked up from germline, CDR1 is GTSNPN and CDR2 is SVGIG (reference sequence). V gave up 0 bases and J gave up 5 bases, with 11 bases separating them. For the CDR3, the DNA is TGTGCCTGGAGTGTACCTTCCGGCAACAATGAGCAGTTCTTC. It yields the protein CAWSVPSGNNEQFF. The variable domain in full, with the rest retrieved from reference TRBV30 and TRBJ2-1, is SQTIHQWPATLVQPVGSPLSLECTVEGTSNPNLYWYRQAAGRGLQLLFYSVGIGQISSEVPQNLSASRPQDRQFILSSKKLLLSDSGFYLCAWSVPSGNNEQFFGPGTRLTVL.

This clone was observed once. The chain uses TRBV27 and TRBJ1-5; 10 positions agree with TRBD1. V was pared by 5 bases and J by 7 bases, with 5 bases of the junction left unmatched. Germline lookup yields CDR1 MNHEY and CDR2 SMNVEV (reference sequence). The CDR3 runs 14 residues. DNA for the CDR3: TGTGCCAGCAGTCGACAGGGGGCGACGCAGCCCCAGCATTTT. Protein product: CASSRQGATQPQHF.

In this sample, this clone turned up a few times. The chain links TRBV28 to TRBJ2-3; possible D gene TRBD2, 7 bases. The length of the CDR3 is 17 residues. Trimming stripped 7 bases from V and 8 bases from J, with 28 bases between. The germline CDR1 and CDR2 sequences are MDHEN and SYDVKM. CDR3 in amino acids: CASKAAGDYSLPGTQYF. The CDR3 DNA reads TGTGCCAGCAAGGCGGCAGGGGACTATTCATTGCCGGGTACGCAGTATTTT.

The rearrangement links TRBV25-1 to TRBJ2-1; D is unresolved. Per germline, CDR1 MGHDK and CDR2 SYGVNS. The germline V and J ends were trimmed by 3 bases and 0 bases, with 15 bases remaining between them. The CDR3 extends over 17 amino acids. The DNA of the CDR3 is TGTGCCAGCAGTGATAGAATTCCCCAGAGCTCCTACAATGAGCAGTTCTTC. It specifies CASSDRIPQSSYNEQFF.

This clone was seen at least ten times. The rearrangement links TRBV7-2 to TRBJ2-3; D remains ambiguous. The V gene lost 0 bases and the J gene lost 4 bases, with 8 bases spanning the gap. The CDR3 loop spans 14 amino acids. From germline, CDR1 is SGHTA and CDR2 FQGNSA. CDR3 protein: CASSLASTPDTQYF. In nucleotides, the CDR3 is TGTGCCAGCAGCTTAGCTTCCACCCCAGATACGCAGTATTTT.

A few counts support this clone. The J gene is TRBJ2-2, the V gene TRBV30; D not certain. There are 11 residues in the CDR3. Germline values: CDR1 GTSNPN, CDR2 SVGIG (reference sequence). The ends were cut back, 5 bases at V and 3 bases at J, with 4 bases in the middle. The CDR3: CAWGHTGELFF. The CDR3, as DNA: TGTGCCTGGGGGCACACCGGGGAGCTGTTTTTT.

Only a few counts were recorded for this clone. This sequence joins TRBV18 and TRBJ2-7; D remains ambiguous. This CDR3 region has 14 residues. Germline CDR1 is KGHSH and CDR2 is LQKENI. With 0 bases removed from V and 1 base from J, the gap between germline ends came to 7 bases. The CDR3 loop is CASSPPVGSYEQYF. In DNA form, the CDR3 reads TGTGCCAGCTCACCACCCGTTGGATCCTACGAGCAGTACTTC.

The rearrangement links TRBV29-1 to TRBJ2-7, with a tentative D call TRBD2 (6 bases). This CDR3 has 15 residues. V lost 0 bases and J lost 0, with 12 bases in between. Germline loops: CDR1 SQVTM, CDR2 ANQGSEA. The CDR3 nucleotides read TGCAGCGTTGAAGACAGTGGGGGGAGCTCCTACGAGCAGTACTTC. It codes for CSVEDSGGSSYEQYF.

This chain's CDR3 is CSVTTQESSTDTQYF. The CDR3 DNA is TGCAGCGTTACTACACAGGAATCTAGCACAGATACGCAGTATTTT. This chain joins TRBV29-1 and TRBJ2-3, with D perhaps TRBD1 (5 bases). The V end lost 5 bases, the J end lost 0 bases, and 15 bases lay between the germline ends. The CDR3 contains 15 residues. From germline, CDR1 is SQVTM and CDR2 ANQGSEA.

CDR3 DNA sequence: TGTGCCAGCAGCTTAGTTCAGCGGGAGCGGCAGGGTGAGCAGTTCTTC. It codes for CASSLVQRERQGEQFF. The chain links TRBV13 to TRBJ2-1; 8 nucleotides align to TRBD2. The junction had 11 bases not matched to a gene; V was cut back by 1 base and J by 9 bases. This CDR3 has 16 amino acids. Germline V gene lookup returns CDR1 PRHDT and CDR2 FYEKMQ (reference sequence). The variable domain in full, completed from reference TRBV13 and TRBJ2-1, reads AAGVIQSPRHLIKEKRETATLKCYPIPRHDTVYWYQQGPGQDPQFLISFYEKMQSDKGSIPDRFSAQQFSDYHSELNMSSLELGDSALYFCASSLVQRERQGEQFFGPGTRLTVL.

This clone was counted a few times. The chain carries TRBV13 and TRBJ2-3, with 8 bases lining up with TRBD2. The V segment lost 3 bases and the J segment 1 base; nucleotides outside the gene matches: 3. The CDR3 has 15 residues. Germline loops: CDR1 PRHDT, CDR2 FYEKMQ (reference sequence). In nucleotides, the CDR3 is TGTGCCAGCAGCTTCCTAGCGGGCCGCACAGATACGCAGTATTTT. Protein: CASSFLAGRTDTQYF.

The chain recombines TRBV29-1 with TRBJ2-6, with D perhaps TRBD1 (5 bases). The CDR3 length is 14 residues. Germline loops: CDR1 SQVTM, CDR2 ANQGSEA. V shed 6 bases and J shed 4 bases, with 13 bases lying between them. The CDR3 DNA sequence: TGCAGCGTCAATACAGGCTCCGGGGCCAACGTCCTGACTTTC. Protein sequence: CSVNTGSGANVLTF.

V gene TRBV6-5 combines with J gene TRBJ2-1; 11 nucleotides agree with TRBD2. Germline CDR1 is MNHEY and CDR2 is SVGAGI. The V segment lost 5 bases and the J segment 7 bases; nucleotides outside the gene matches: 4. The CDR3 runs 14 residues. In nucleotides, the CDR3 is TGTGCCAGCAGTGCCCGACTAGCGGGAAATGAGCAGTTCTTC. It codes for CASSARLAGNEQFF.

This clone was found many times. The V and J genes are TRBV11-2 and TRBJ1-6; 10 bases align to TRBD1. The CDR3 sequence is 15 residues long. Per the germline V gene, CDR1 is SGHAT and CDR2 is FQNNGV. The V gene end was trimmed by 6 bases and the J gene end by 7 bases; junction bases not matched to a gene: 6. CDR3 amino acids: CASRSPGQGNSPLHF. The CDR3, as DNA: TGTGCCAGCAGGTCTCCGGGACAGGGGAATTCACCCCTCCACTTT.

This rearrangement joins TRBV13 to TRBJ1-2; weak D call: TRBD1 (5 bases). Germline V gene data show CDR1 as PRHDT and CDR2 as FYEKMQ (reference sequence). The CDR3 has 14 amino acids. V lost 5 bases to trimming and J lost 8 bases, with 18 bases between them. CDR3 in DNA: TGTGCCAGCAGCACCTGGGGGAGGGAATACGGCTACACCTTC. Protein sequence: CASSTWGREYGYTF.

Points on this clone: The sample has other DNA sequences that encode this CDR3 too. The chain couples TRBV29-1 to TRBJ2-7; 9 positions match TRBD1. The CDR3 contains 13 residues. The V segment lost 6 bases and the J segment 4 bases; nucleotides outside the gene matches: 7. Germline values: CDR1 SQVTM, CDR2 ANQGSEA. CDR3 DNA: TGCAGCGTCCCGGACAGGGGAGGGTACGAGCAGTACTTC. Translation gives CSVPDRGGYEQYF.

This clone was counted at least ten times. The CDR3 DNA reads TGTGCCAGCAGACCCCCCGGGACAGGGACCTACAATGAGCAGTTCTTC. Translating it yields CASRPPGTGTYNEQFF. The chain has TRBV7-2 and TRBJ2-1; 9 bases line up with TRBD1. Germline trimming cut 6 bases from V and 2 bases from J; bases unmatched to any gene: 8. In germline, CDR1 is SGHTA, CDR2 FQGNSA. The CDR3 length is 16 residues.

This clone was recorded once. The rearrangement links TRBV7-2 to TRBJ1-2; TRBD1 might be the D (6 bases). V lost 5 bases to trimming and J lost 8 bases, with 15 bases between them. This CDR3 spans 13 amino acids. From germline, CDR1 is SGHTA and CDR2 FQGNSA. The CDR3 here is CASSHYREEGYTF. CDR3 bases: TGTGCCAGCAGCCATTACAGGGAGGAAGGCTACACCTTC.

The chain recombines TRBV5-4 with TRBJ2-2, with D maybe TRBD2 (5 bases). CDR1 and CDR2 from the germline V gene are SGHNT and YYREEE (reference sequence). V lost 6 bases and J lost 4, with 16 bases in between. CDR3 length: 15 residues. CDR3 loop: CASNQRERSTGELFF. The CDR3 region has the DNA TGTGCCAGCAACCAGAGGGAGCGCAGCACCGGGGAGCTGTTTTTT.

The chain is built from TRBV4-2 and TRBJ2-5; 15 bases align to TRBD2. Germline CDR1 LGHNA, CDR2 YNFKEQ. The ends lost 1 base at V and 5 bases at J; junction bases unmatched: 11. The CDR3 is 19 amino acids. The CDR3 is CASSQGTSGGAEKGETQYF. The CDR3 coding sequence is TGTGCCAGCAGCCAAGGGACTAGCGGGGGGGCCGAAAAGGGTGAGACCCAGTACTTC.

In its sample, this clone was seen a few times. The chain employs TRBV6-5 and TRBJ2-5, with 14 bases lining up with TRBD2. This CDR3 contains 15 residues. Germline CDR1 is MNHEY and CDR2 is SVGAGI. V trimming: 8 bases; J trimming: 2 bases; junction bases outside the gene matches: 4. The CDR3 bases are TGTGCCAGCGGTCGGACTAGCGGGAGGCAAGAGACCCAGTACTTC. The encoded protein is CASGRTSGRQETQYF.

The chain carries TRBV15 and TRBJ2-5; TRBD2 aligns across 7 bases. V shed 4 bases, J shed 5 bases, and the junction held 10 bases outside the gene matches. CDR1 is LNHNV and CDR2 is YYDKDF in the germline V gene (reference sequence). This CDR3 contains 15 residues. As DNA, the CDR3 is TGTGCCACCAGCATGGGGGGAGGGCTTGGGGAGACCCAGTACTTC. It codes for CATSMGGGLGETQYF.

The chain carries TRBV28 and TRBJ1-1, with a possible D match to TRBD1 (5 bases). Germline values: CDR1 MDHEN, CDR2 SYDVKM. This CDR3 spans 14 amino acids. Trimming pared 6 bases from V and 4 bases from J, leaving 15 bases between. The CDR3 DNA follows: TGTGCCAGCAGGATTTCCGGGGGGTTCACTGAAGCTTTCTTT. Protein product: CASRISGGFTEAFF. Looking up the rest from reference TRBV28 and TRBJ1-1 gives the full variable domain: DVKVTQSSRYLVKRTGEKVFLECVQDMDHENMFWYRQDPGLGLRLIYFSYDVKMKEKGDIPEGYSVSREKKERFSLILESASTNQTSMYLCASRISGGFTEAFFGQGTRLTVV.

This clone turned up a few times. The rearrangement joins TRBV7-9 to TRBJ2-5; perhaps D is TRBD1 or TRBD2 (5 bases each). CDR1 and CDR2 from the germline V gene are SEHNR and FQNEAQ (reference sequence). V was pared by 8 bases and J by 8 bases, with 15 bases between. The CDR3 runs to 12 residues. The CDR3 loop reads CASFRDPGTQYF. Here the CDR3 DNA reads TGTGCCAGCTTCCGGGACCCGGGAACCCAGTACTTC.